This TCR beta chain was captured by sequencing in a study of blood T cell repertoires in COVID-19. For the study at large: The analysed material was cDNA or gDNA that came from T cells, B-cell-depleted T cells, or PBMCs.

Sequenced by immunoSEQ multiplex PCR; TCRdb stores in-frame clones only, minus some. This sample has about half a million clones, with approximately 90% found just once. Among Cohort 3 donors, those recovered had two negative PCRs, clearance, or symptom resolution. Sequencing input: PBMCs or T cells enriched from blood (not recorded which). This clonotype originated in a woman aged 60-75 years who had recovered from COVID-19.

As DNA, the CDR3 is TGTGCCACCAGCAGAAAGCCGAACCGGGACAGGGATGGCTACACCTTC. Encoded protein: CATSRKPNRDRDGYTF. The V gene is TRBV15, the J gene TRBJ1-2; 9 bases align to TRBD1. The length of the CDR3 is 16 residues. V was pared by 2 bases and J by 6 bases, with 10 bases of the junction left unmatched. Germline V gives CDR1 LNHNV, CDR2 YYDKDF (reference sequence).